This entry concerns a single T cell receptor (beta chain). Participant reports of clinical history set cohort assignment. Assay: immunoSEQ multiplex PCR; the TCRdb copy retains only in-frame clones and omits some. The sample lists hundreds of thousands of clones, roughly nine tenths occurring once. The record originates from a study of blood T cell repertoires in COVID-19. Study background: The origin of the acute and convalescent COVID-19 samples was the United States, Italy and Spain.

The CDR3 spans 14 residues. CDR1 and CDR2 from the germline V gene are SGHTA and FQGNSA. The germline V and J ends were trimmed by 1 base and 7 bases, with 13 bases remaining between them. The rearrangement uses TRBV7-2 and TRBJ1-1; tentatively, D is TRBD1 (6 bases). The source material was PBMCs or T cells enriched from blood (not recorded which). The sequence came from a woman in her sixties or seventies who had recovered from COVID-19. The CDR3 DNA follows: TGTGCCAGCAGCTTAGTAGGGGGTATGGGTGAAGCTTTCTTT. Its protein is CASSLVGGMGEAFF.